This T cell receptor beta chain originates from a study of blood T cell repertoires in COVID-19. Original analysis: Amplified reference gene primers provided the basis for estimating nucleated cell counts. Generated by immunoSEQ multiplex PCR, the TCRdb table keeps only in-frame clones and is missing some. V and J calls and clone size are copied from that table; D and trimming were computed from the DNA. The sample has under 300,000 clones, about 89% seen once. This clone was seen a single time. Participants spanned ages about 18 to 95 years and resided in roughly 22 US areas. The recovered donors of Cohort 3 showed two negative PCRs, clearance, or symptom resolution. This sequence originates from a middle-aged man who had recovered from COVID-19. Sequencing was done on a sample of PBMCs or T cells enriched from blood (not recorded which).

The CDR3 DNA reads as TGTGCCAGCAGCGTAGCTGATACGCAGTATTTT. Amino acids: CASSVADTQYF. The rearrangement uses TRBV9 and TRBJ2-3; D gene uncertain. V lost 0 bases to trimming and J lost 6 bases, with 2 bases between them. CDR1 is SGDLS, CDR2 YYNGEE, per germline. CDR3 length: 11 amino acids. Supplemented by reference TRBV9 and TRBJ2-3, the full variable domain reads DSGVTQTPKHLITATGQRVTLRCSPRSGDLSVYWYQQSLDQGLQFLIQYYNGEERAKGNILERFSAQQFPDLHSELNLSSLELGDSALYFCASSVADTQYFGPGTRLTVL.